This T cell receptor beta chain is from a study of blood T cell repertoires in COVID-19 (dated by TCRdb to the early 2020s). Regarding the complete study: Collaborator samples came from the United States, Italy and Spain and covered acute and convalescent phases of COVID-19. The prospective study material was composed of cDNA or gDNA derived from T cells, B-cell-depleted T cells, or PBMCs. Subjects who had been exposed to COVID-19, were actively infected with it, or had recovered from it provided the deeply sampled blood TCRbeta repertoires that made up the dataset. The repertoires were made available in a free public database intended to serve as a resource for research on the immune response to SARS-CoV-2. The samples were drawn from two sources: the first 160 participants of the ongoing ImmuneRACE study, and some 1,300 subjects contributed by 6 global collaborators. Sample metadata almost always included a de-identified subject ID, COVID-19 status, age in years and sex. Where HLA class I and class II types were available, the types were taken from metadata supplied by the sample provider, not from assay-based typing. Broader findings and caveats from the paper: Clinical and demographic metadata were provided uncurated, with the amount varying by source and participant.

In the prospective study, participants were roughly 18 to 90 years old, resided in around 25 geographic areas of the United States, and were enrolled through a virtual design. In the prospective study, cohorts were assigned on the basis of participant-reported clinical history obtained from a screening survey and a study questionnaire. Recovered participants in ImmuneRACE Cohort 3 were defined as having two consecutive negative NP/OP PCR tests, clearance from a healthcare professional, or resolution of symptoms. Each participant in the prospective study had whole blood, serum and a nasopharyngeal or oropharyngeal swab collected by mobile phlebotomists. Additional blood draws and questionnaires over an approximately 2-month period could optionally be provided by prospective study participants. Before DNA extraction, blood samples from the prospective study were shipped at room temperature or frozen.

TCRbeta CDR3 regions were amplified from genomic DNA using the immunoSEQ Assay, a bias-controlled multiplex PCR. The source study handled its data this way. The number of nucleated cells in each sample was estimated by amplification of reference gene primers within the assay. To quantify the absolute abundance of each unique TCRbeta CDR3 rearrangement, sequence reads were collapsed and filtered. For each sample, productive Simpson clonality was calculated by taking the square root of Simpson's diversity index across productive rearrangements. Here the immuneACCESS table is served through TCRdb, limited to in-frame sequences with V and J called. Missing clones are a known gap in these copies; in checked studies unresolved V genes cover under half, and the rest lacks a known reason. V and J calls plus clone size are reproduced from that table; the DNA served to infer D and trimming. This sample lists some 150,000 clones; about 82% were detected once. Of the sample, roughly 6.4% falls within the top ten clones.

As for this clone: Its antigen remains undetermined. The record has no base qualities; no much larger clone is one base away.

The CDR3 numbers 13 residues from cysteine through phenylalanine. The read is trimmed to its CDR3 DNA, 39 bases read in frame from base 1. V loses 3 bases of germline sequence and J loses 7 bases, and the interval between the two ends is 9 bases. According to the germline V gene, CDR1 reads KGHDR and CDR2 reads SFDVKD. Sample: PBMCs or T cells enriched from blood (not recorded which). The chain uses TRBV24-1 and TRBJ1-5; possibly the D gene is TRBD1, per 6 matching bases. This TCR was sampled from a middle-aged woman who had recovered from COVID-19. Read as DNA, the sequence is TGTGCCACCAGTGATGGGACAAACCAGCCCCAGCATTTT. This translates into CATSDGTNQPQHF.